Each of the 16 T cell receptor beta chains below was sequenced from the same sample in a study of blood T cell repertoires in COVID-19. The table came from immunoSEQ multiplex PCR; TCRdb's copy has only in-frame clones and leaves some out. The sample comprises 200,000 to 250,000 clones, about nine tenths of which are singletons, and approximately 6.1% rests with the top ten. Material for sequencing was peripheral blood. Source of these receptors: an elderly man with acute or convalescent COVID-19.

The genes are TRBV18 and TRBJ2-1, with 7 bases lining up with TRBD2. V was pared by 6 bases and J by 6 bases, with 8 bases of the junction left unmatched. CDR3 length: 14 amino acids. Germline V lookup: CDR1 KGHSH, CDR2 LQKENI. The CDR3 sequence is CASSPTGTINEQFF. The DNA for the CDR3 is TGTGCCAGCTCTCCCACCGGGACTATCAATGAGCAGTTCTTC.

The chain recombines TRBV9 with TRBJ2-7, with 11 bases identical to TRBD2. Per the germline V gene, CDR1 is SGDLS and CDR2 is YYNGEE. J gave up 3 bases and V 4 bases, and 6 bases lay outside the gene matches. This CDR3 region has 15 residues. The CDR3 region has the DNA TGTGCCAGCAGCCCGGGACTAGCGGTCGACTACGAGCAGTACTTC. Encoded protein: CASSPGLAVDYEQYF.

This clone was detected once. The V call is TRBV30, the J call TRBJ1-5; TRBD1 might be the D (6 bases). CDR1 and CDR2 (germline): GTSNPN, SVGIG (reference sequence). V was pared by 1 base and J by 2 bases, with 12 bases between. The CDR3 length is 15 residues. The CDR3 is CAWSERGGGNQPQHF. CDR3 DNA sequence: TGTGCCTGGAGTGAGAGGGGGGGAGGCAATCAGCCCCAGCATTTT.

The chain joins TRBV9 to TRBJ2-1, with a possible D match to TRBD2 (5 bases). V dropped 2 bases and J dropped 0 bases, with 15 bases sitting between them. CDR1 is SGDLS, CDR2 YYNGEE, per germline. There are 17 residues in the CDR3. In DNA form, the CDR3 reads TGTGCCAGCAGCGTTCAAGAGCGGACCAGCTCCTACAATGAGCAGTTCTTC. Translation: CASSVQERTSSYNEQFF.

This chain links TRBV18 with TRBJ1-4; no definite D call. The CDR3 is made up of 14 amino acids. V gave up 4 bases and J gave up 8 bases, with 14 bases separating them. CDR1 KGHSH and CDR2 LQKENI come from the germline V gene. The chain's CDR3 is CASSQNRDREKLFF. The CDR3 DNA follows: TGTGCCAGCTCACAGAACAGAGACCGGGAAAAACTGTTTTTT.

This chain links TRBV19 with TRBJ1-5; D is unresolved. The germline V gene encodes CDR1 LNHDA and CDR2 SQIVND (reference sequence). The germline V and J ends were trimmed by 2 bases and 3 bases, with 5 bases remaining between them. The CDR3 loop spans 13 amino acids. CDR3 nucleotide sequence: TGTGCCAGTAGTATAACAGTCAATCAGCCCCAGCATTTT. It is translated as CASSITVNQPQHF.

The genes are TRBV3-1 (or the pseudogene TRBV3-2) and TRBJ2-1; 9 bases fit TRBD2. The CDR3 contains 14 residues. CDR1 and CDR2 (germline): LGHDT, YNNKEL (reference sequence). V trimming: 8 bases; J trimming: 9 bases; junction bases outside the gene matches: 11. The CDR3 reads CASGGAGGRGEQFF. The CDR3 DNA reads TGTGCCAGCGGTGGGGCGGGAGGGCGAGGTGAGCAGTTCTTC.

This clone has only one observation. This chain joins TRBV4-1 and TRBJ2-5; TRBD1 matches 7 bases. The J segment lost 3 bases and the V segment lost 3 bases, leaving 7 bases of the junction unmatched. CDR1 is MGHRA and CDR2 is YSYEKL in the germline V gene. This CDR3 contains 15 residues. Written as DNA, the CDR3 is TGCGCCAGCAGCCATCACAGGGGAACGAAAGAGACCCAGTACTTC. Translated, it gives CASSHHRGTKETQYF.

The genes are TRBV27 and TRBJ2-2; 7 nucleotides line up with TRBD1. The length of the CDR3 is 15 residues. Germline V CDR1 and CDR2: MNHEY, SMNVEV (reference sequence). The J segment lost 0 bases and the V segment lost 2 bases, leaving 0 bases of the junction unmatched. The CDR3 coding sequence is TGTGCCAGCAGTTTACAGGGGGCGAACACCGGGGAGCTGTTTTTT. It encodes CASSLQGANTGELFF.

The gene calls are TRBV11-2 and TRBJ2-1; 7 bases map to TRBD2. Looked up from germline, CDR1 is SGHAT and CDR2 is FQNNGV. J lost 5 bases, V lost 4 bases, and 5 bases had no gene match. The CDR3 sequence is 14 residues long. This CDR3 is CASSSSLADNEQFF. DNA of the CDR3: TGTGCCAGCAGCTCGTCTCTAGCGGACAATGAGCAGTTCTTC.

This chain uses TRBV7-8 with TRBJ1-2; D is unresolved. The CDR3 is made up of 15 amino acids. Germline V CDR1 and CDR2: SGHVS, FQNEAQ. Trimming took off 5 bases at V and 8 bases at J, with 21 bases between the two ends. As DNA, the CDR3 is TGTGCCAGCAGCCCCGACGCTACAGTGTCTGGAGGCTACACCTTC. Its translation: CASSPDATVSGGYTF. Full variable domain (remainder filled in from reference TRBV7-8 and TRBJ1-2): GAGVSQSPRYKVAKRGQDVALRCDPISGHVSLFWYQQALGQGPEFLTYFQNEAQLDKSGLPSDRFFAERPEGSVSTLKIQRTQQEDSAVYLCASSPDATVSGGYTFGSGTRLTVV.

For this clone: Within the sample, other DNA sequences also encode this same CDR3. This sequence joins TRBV18 and TRBJ2-2; possibly TRBD2 for D (6 bases). The V gene's germline CDR1 is KGHSH and CDR2 LQKENI. Trimming took off 0 bases at V and 3 bases at J, with 11 bases between the two ends. CDR3 length equals 16 residues. CDR3: CASSPPTGVDTGELFF. The CDR3 DNA sequence: TGTGCCAGCTCACCACCGACGGGAGTGGACACCGGGGAGCTGTTTTTT.

The chain links TRBV5-1 to TRBJ2-6, with unresolved D. Trimming cost V 4 bases and J 1 base, with 6 bases left between them. The CDR3 has 14 residues. Germline CDR1 and CDR2: SGHRS and YFSETQ. The CDR3 here is CASSPSSGANVLTF. In nucleotides, the CDR3 is TGCGCCAGCAGCCCGTCTTCTGGGGCCAACGTCCTGACTTTC.

The genes are TRBV11-2 and TRBJ1-3; the D gene is possibly TRBD1 (5 bases). CDR1 SGHAT and CDR2 FQNNGV come from the germline V gene. V lost 5 bases and J 3 bases, leaving 8 bases between the germline ends. The CDR3 runs 13 residues. This chain's CDR3 is CASSGAVGNTIYF. Written as DNA, the CDR3 is TGTGCCAGCAGCGGGGCGGTTGGAAACACCATATATTTT.

This sequence joins TRBV28 and TRBJ2-7; TRBD1 matches 8 bases. V gave up 8 bases and J gave up 0 bases; unmatched junction bases: 9. Germline V CDR1 and CDR2: MDHEN, SYDVKM. The CDR3 runs to 15 residues. The CDR3 spells CASWARTGSSYEQYF. For the CDR3, the DNA is TGTGCCAGCTGGGCGCGGACAGGGAGCTCCTACGAGCAGTACTTC.

V and J are TRBV5-8 and TRBJ1-1; 7 nucleotides align to TRBD1. The CDR3 has 16 amino acids. Per the germline V gene, CDR1 is SGHTS and CDR2 is YDEGEE. Trimming cost V 4 bases and J 0 bases; bases outside gene matches: 9. The CDR3 coding sequence is TGTGCCAGCAGCCCGACAGGGAGCCCAATGAACACTGAAGCTTTCTTT. It codes for CASSPTGSPMNTEAFF.